Listed below are T cell receptor beta chains from one sample, sequenced in a study of regulatory T cells in long-lasting Graves disease. MiXCR, applied by TCRdb to the multiplex PCR reads, yields one record per CDR3 protein. The data show about 430,000 distinct CDR3 sequences, about 15% seen once. These data were also filed under a second study, of T cells in Graves' hyperthyroidism and ophthalmopathy.

Source: peripheral blood mononuclear cells (PBMCs), taken at new diagnosis, from a patient treated with antithyroid drugs. The receptors stem from a woman aged 35 to 49 with Graves disease. Each CDR3 is given with its conserved first and last residue. Each record gives: J gene, CDR3 length, clone size, D gene, V gene, CDR3 protein, CDR3 DNA. The D gene is left open where the match is weak. Size values are once, few and many counts, or a class for expanded clones, and some rows have none.

j_call: TRBJ2-7; cdr3_length: 16; clone_size: many; d_call: -; v_call: TRBV5-1; cdr3_aa: CASSLDLVNQNYEQYF; cdr3_nt: TGCGCCAGCAGCTTGGACCTTGTCAACCAAAACTACGAGCAGTACTTC
j_call: TRBJ1-1; cdr3_length: 16; clone_size: -; d_call: TRBD1; v_call: TRBV12-3/TRBV12-4; cdr3_aa: CASSYKTGGLNTEAFF; cdr3_nt: TGTGCCAGCAGTTACAAGACAGGGGGCCTGAACACTGAAGCTTTCTTT
j_call: TRBJ1-1; cdr3_length: 13; clone_size: -; d_call: -; v_call: TRBV7-2; cdr3_aa: CASSLTFSTEAFF; cdr3_nt: TGTGCCAGCAGCCTCACGTTCTCCACTGAAGCTTTCTTT
j_call: TRBJ2-2; cdr3_length: 15; clone_size: -; d_call: -; v_call: TRBV24-1; cdr3_aa: CATSDWGHSTGELFF; cdr3_nt: TGTGCCACCAGTGATTGGGGACACTCCACCGGGGAGCTGTTTTTT
j_call: TRBJ2-3; cdr3_length: 15; clone_size: many; d_call: -; v_call: TRBV12-3/TRBV12-4; cdr3_aa: CASSSPLIGEDTQYF; cdr3_nt: TGTGCCAGCAGTTCTCCCTTGATCGGGGAAGATACGCAGTATTTT
j_call: TRBJ1-6; cdr3_length: 15; clone_size: many; d_call: TRBD1; v_call: TRBV6-5; cdr3_aa: CASSYSDRRYSPLHF; cdr3_nt: TGTGCCAGCAGTTACTCGGACAGGCGGTACTCGCCCCTCCACTTT
j_call: TRBJ2-1; cdr3_length: 14; clone_size: few; d_call: TRBD1; v_call: TRBV18; cdr3_aa: CASSPGQGKNEQFF; cdr3_nt: TGTGCCAGCTCACCTGGACAGGGGAAGAATGAGCAGTTCTTC
j_call: TRBJ2-7; cdr3_length: 12; clone_size: few; d_call: -; v_call: TRBV12-3/TRBV12-4; cdr3_aa: CASNFTFYEQYF; cdr3_nt: TGTGCCAGCAATTTTACATTCTACGAGCAGTACTTC
j_call: TRBJ2-7; cdr3_length: 16; clone_size: many; d_call: TRBD1; v_call: TRBV9; cdr3_aa: CASSVALGTGLYEQYF; cdr3_nt: TGTGCCAGCAGCGTAGCGCTAGGGACAGGACTGTACGAGCAGTACTTC
j_call: TRBJ2-3; cdr3_length: 15; clone_size: many; d_call: -; v_call: TRBV2; cdr3_aa: CASRSSGFMGDTQYF; cdr3_nt: TGTGCCAGCAGATCGAGCGGCTTCATGGGAGATACGCAGTATTTT
j_call: TRBJ2-1; cdr3_length: 16; clone_size: -; d_call: TRBD2; v_call: TRBV5-1; cdr3_aa: CASSFSGATSYNEQFF; cdr3_nt: TGCGCCAGCAGCTTTAGCGGGGCAACATCCTACAATGAGCAGTTCTTC
j_call: TRBJ2-5; cdr3_length: 14; clone_size: many; d_call: -; v_call: TRBV18; cdr3_aa: CASSPPGTQETQYF; cdr3_nt: TGTGCCAGCTCACCGCCCGGGACCCAAGAGACCCAGTACTTC
j_call: TRBJ2-7; cdr3_length: 19; clone_size: many; d_call: -; v_call: TRBV27; cdr3_aa: CASSLKSPPRDILFYEQYF; cdr3_nt: TGTGCCAGCAGCCTTAAGTCCCCCCCCCGGGACATCCTGTTCTACGAGCAGTACTTC
j_call: TRBJ2-1; cdr3_length: 16; clone_size: -; d_call: TRBD1; v_call: TRBV7-2; cdr3_aa: CASSLSRGISYNEQFF; cdr3_nt: TGTGCCAGCAGCTTAAGCAGGGGGATCTCCTACAATGAGCAGTTCTTC
j_call: TRBJ2-2; cdr3_length: 16; clone_size: few; d_call: TRBD2; v_call: TRBV5-1; cdr3_aa: CASSGEAGVRTGELFF; cdr3_nt: TGCGCCAGCAGCGGAGAGGCGGGAGTTCGGACCGGGGAGCTGTTTTTT
j_call: TRBJ2-1; cdr3_length: 15; clone_size: many; d_call: -; v_call: TRBV2; cdr3_aa: CASSGQARSYNEQFF; cdr3_nt: TGTGCCAGCAGTGGACAGGCCAGGTCCTACAATGAGCAGTTCTTC
j_call: TRBJ1-4; cdr3_length: 12; clone_size: many; d_call: -; v_call: TRBV11-2; cdr3_aa: CASSFGAEKLFF; cdr3_nt: TGTGCCAGCAGCTTTGGGGCTGAAAAACTGTTTTTT
j_call: TRBJ2-7; cdr3_length: 17; clone_size: few; d_call: -; v_call: TRBV7-6; cdr3_aa: CASSLEETRVFSYEQYF; cdr3_nt: TGTGCCAGCAGCTTAGAGGAGACGAGGGTATTCTCCTACGAGCAGTACTTC
j_call: TRBJ1-1; cdr3_length: 13; clone_size: few; d_call: -; v_call: TRBV20-1; cdr3_aa: CSAPRQGGTEAFF; cdr3_nt: TGCAGTGCTCCCCGCCAGGGAGGGACTGAAGCTTTCTTT
j_call: TRBJ2-7; cdr3_length: 13; clone_size: -; d_call: -; v_call: TRBV12-3/TRBV12-4; cdr3_aa: CASRPTATYEQYF; cdr3_nt: TGTGCCAGCAGACCCACTGCCACCTACGAGCAGTACTTC
j_call: TRBJ2-7; cdr3_length: 17; clone_size: few; d_call: -; v_call: TRBV4-3; cdr3_aa: CASSLQFRDAGSYEQYF; cdr3_nt: TGCGCCAGCAGCCTCCAATTCCGGGACGCAGGATCGTACGAGCAGTACTTC
j_call: TRBJ1-2; cdr3_length: 13; clone_size: many; d_call: TRBD1; v_call: TRBV12-3/TRBV12-4; cdr3_aa: CASSRQGHYGYTF; cdr3_nt: TGTGCCAGCAGCAGACAGGGCCACTATGGCTACACCTTC
j_call: TRBJ2-2; cdr3_length: 15; clone_size: -; d_call: -; v_call: TRBV11-1; cdr3_aa: CASSSLKRVTGELFF; cdr3_nt: TGTGCCAGCAGCTCGCTTAAAAGGGTTACCGGGGAGCTGTTTTTT
j_call: TRBJ2-3; cdr3_length: 15; clone_size: many; d_call: -; v_call: TRBV11-2; cdr3_aa: CASSLDWSSTDTQYF; cdr3_nt: TGTGCCAGCAGCTTAGATTGGTCTAGCACAGATACGCAGTATTTT
j_call: TRBJ2-7; cdr3_length: 13; clone_size: many; d_call: -; v_call: TRBV27; cdr3_aa: CASSVGHSYEQYF; cdr3_nt: TGTGCCAGCAGTGTCGGCCACTCCTACGAGCAGTACTTC
j_call: TRBJ2-1; cdr3_length: 17; clone_size: many; d_call: TRBD1; v_call: TRBV20-1; cdr3_aa: CSEVGTGWLEPHNEQFF; cdr3_nt: TGCAGTGAAGTAGGGACAGGGTGGTTAGAGCCCCACAATGAGCAGTTCTTC
j_call: TRBJ1-1; cdr3_length: 15; clone_size: -; d_call: -; v_call: TRBV20-1; cdr3_aa: CSATGHPPGDTEAFF; cdr3_nt: TGCAGTGCTACAGGACACCCCCCTGGAGACACTGAAGCTTTCTTT
j_call: TRBJ2-6; cdr3_length: 14; clone_size: many; d_call: -; v_call: TRBV29-1; cdr3_aa: CSVEVGSGANVLTF; cdr3_nt: TGCAGCGTTGAAGTTGGTTCTGGGGCCAACGTCCTGACTTTC
j_call: TRBJ2-1; cdr3_length: 16; clone_size: few; d_call: TRBD1; v_call: TRBV6-1; cdr3_aa: CASSPGQGLTYNEQFF; cdr3_nt: TGTGCCAGCAGTCCGGGACAGGGGCTTACTTACAATGAGCAGTTCTTC
j_call: TRBJ1-2; cdr3_length: 15; clone_size: -; d_call: -; v_call: TRBV28; cdr3_aa: CASTGPGLALYGYTF; cdr3_nt: TGTGCCAGCACCGGGCCGGGACTGGCCCTATATGGCTACACCTTC
j_call: TRBJ1-3; cdr3_length: 17; clone_size: -; d_call: -; v_call: TRBV7-9; cdr3_aa: CASSLGGSAFSGNTIYF; cdr3_nt: TGTGCCAGCAGCTTAGGAGGCAGTGCCTTCTCTGGAAACACCATATATTTT
j_call: TRBJ2-6; cdr3_length: 18; clone_size: few; d_call: TRBD1; v_call: TRBV30; cdr3_aa: CAWRPGQRTHSGANVLTF; cdr3_nt: TGTGCCTGGAGGCCGGGACAGAGGACACACTCTGGGGCCAACGTCCTGACTTTC
j_call: TRBJ2-7; cdr3_length: 16; clone_size: many; d_call: -; v_call: TRBV11-1; cdr3_aa: CASSLDIGVGSYEQYF; cdr3_nt: TGTGCCAGCAGCTTAGACATTGGGGTCGGGAGCTACGAGCAGTACTTC
j_call: TRBJ2-7; cdr3_length: 14; clone_size: -; d_call: TRBD2; v_call: TRBV5-4; cdr3_aa: CASSPGGGDYEQYF; cdr3_nt: TGTGCCAGCAGCCCCGGGGGGGGGGACTACGAGCAGTACTTC
j_call: TRBJ1-2; cdr3_length: 14; clone_size: many; d_call: -; v_call: TRBV28; cdr3_aa: CASSLYGTAYGYTF; cdr3_nt: TGTGCCAGCAGTTTATATGGGACGGCCTATGGCTACACCTTC
j_call: TRBJ2-1; cdr3_length: 16; clone_size: few; d_call: TRBD2; v_call: TRBV27; cdr3_aa: CASSPGLAGHYNEQFF; cdr3_nt: TGTGCCAGCAGCCCGGGACTAGCGGGACACTACAATGAGCAGTTCTTC
j_call: TRBJ1-3; cdr3_length: 15; clone_size: many; d_call: -; v_call: TRBV5-1; cdr3_aa: CASSMDLNSGNTIYF; cdr3_nt: TGCGCCAGCAGCATGGACTTAAACTCTGGAAACACCATATATTTT
j_call: TRBJ1-1; cdr3_length: 15; clone_size: many; d_call: TRBD1; v_call: TRBV12-5; cdr3_aa: CASGFGQGDGTEAFF; cdr3_nt: TGTGCTAGTGGTTTCGGACAGGGAGACGGGACTGAAGCTTTCTTT
j_call: TRBJ2-4; cdr3_length: 17; clone_size: many; d_call: -; v_call: TRBV28; cdr3_aa: CASSFGWGRIAKNIQYF; cdr3_nt: TGTGCCAGCAGTTTTGGCTGGGGCAGGATAGCCAAAAACATTCAGTACTTC
j_call: TRBJ2-1; cdr3_length: 17; clone_size: many; d_call: -; v_call: TRBV3-1; cdr3_aa: CASSQAGLASSYNEQFF; cdr3_nt: TGTGCCAGCAGCCAAGCCGGTCTAGCTTCCTCCTACAATGAGCAGTTCTTC